The 8 T cell receptor beta chains below come from one sample, sequenced in a study of blood T cell repertoires in COVID-19. Some clones are missing from TCRdb's copy, which holds only in-frame ones; the method was immunoSEQ multiplex PCR. Of a few hundred thousand clones listed, about 83% are singletons. Sample: peripheral blood. Receptors were obtained from a woman aged 50 to 60 with acute or convalescent COVID-19.

The rearrangement links TRBV24-1 to TRBJ2-1; 14 bases match TRBD2. Trimming at V came to 4 bases and at J to 7 bases, leaving 5 bases not matched to a gene. Looked up from germline, CDR1 is KGHDR and CDR2 is SFDVKD. The CDR3 is 16 residues long. The DNA of the CDR3 is TGTGCCACCAGTGAGACTAGCGGGAGGGCCCGAAATGAGCAGTTCTTC. As protein: CATSETSGRARNEQFF.

This chain uses TRBV19 with TRBJ1-2; no definite D call. Looked up from germline, CDR1 is LNHDA and CDR2 is SQIVND (reference sequence). The CDR3 totals 14 residues. V was shortened by 5 bases and J by 4 bases, with 14 bases between the two germline ends. The CDR3 reads CASSLGPKSYGYTF. In DNA, the CDR3 is TGTGCCAGTAGTCTGGGCCCCAAGAGCTATGGCTACACCTTC.

A few counts support this clone. The rearrangement uses TRBV18 and TRBJ1-1, with D tentatively TRBD1 (5 bases). Germline V gives CDR1 KGHSH, CDR2 LQKENI. Trimming pared 1 base from V and 4 bases from J, leaving 10 bases between. The CDR3 has 14 residues. Here the CDR3 reads CASSPQGLFTEAFF. The DNA of the CDR3 is TGTGCCAGCTCACCACAGGGGCTGTTCACTGAAGCTTTCTTT. The full variable domain, with the rest looked up from reference TRBV18 and TRBJ1-1, is NAGVMQNPRHLVRRRGQEARLRCSPMKGHSHVYWYRQLPEEGLKFMVYLQKENIIDESGMPKERFSAEFPKEGPSILRIQQVVRGDSAAYFCASSPQGLFTEAFFGQGTRLTVV.

The V gene is TRBV30, the J gene TRBJ2-1; D possibly corresponds to TRBD2 (6 bases). With 1 base removed from V and 3 bases from J, the gap between germline ends came to 7 bases. The CDR3 sequence is 13 residues long. The germline CDR1 and CDR2 sequences are GTSNPN and SVGIG (reference sequence). Here the CDR3 DNA reads TGTGCCTGGAGTGAGACTAGCTACAATGAGCAGTTCTTC. This sequence encodes CAWSETSYNEQFF. The whole variable domain, filled in from reference TRBV30 and TRBJ2-1, reads SQTIHQWPATLVQPVGSPLSLECTVEGTSNPNLYWYRQAAGRGLQLLFYSVGIGQISSEVPQNLSASRPQDRQFILSSKKLLLSDSGFYLCAWSETSYNEQFFGPGTRLTVL.

The chain links TRBV5-1 to TRBJ1-6, with D unclear. The CDR3 loop spans 16 amino acids. V was pared by 4 bases and J by 0 bases, with 11 bases between. The germline V gene encodes CDR1 SGHRS and CDR2 YFSETQ. Here the CDR3 reads CASSQGLSSYNSPLHF. CDR3 DNA: TGCGCCAGCAGCCAAGGACTGAGCTCCTATAATTCACCCCTCCACTTT.

The chain links TRBV3-1 (or the pseudogene TRBV3-2) to TRBJ2-3, with 7 bases that match TRBD2. The CDR3 covers 14 residues. The germline V gene encodes CDR1 LGHDT and CDR2 YNNKEL (reference sequence). V lost 3 bases and J lost 6; bases outside the gene matches: 6. CDR3 sequence: CASSQGGRTDTQYF. Here the CDR3 DNA reads TGTGCCAGCAGCCAGGGCGGGAGAACGGATACGCAGTATTTT.

The rearrangement links TRBV30 to TRBJ2-1; 7 bases agree with TRBD2. Germline V CDR1 and CDR2: GTSNPN, SVGIG (reference sequence). The CDR3 loop spans 14 amino acids. V lost 5 bases and J lost 0; bases outside the gene matches: 4. The CDR3 here is CAWGTKSSYNEQFF. In DNA form, the CDR3 reads TGTGCCTGGGGGACTAAAAGCTCCTACAATGAGCAGTTCTTC.

This chain connects TRBV3-1 (or the pseudogene TRBV3-2) to TRBJ1-2, with D possibly matching TRBD1 (5 bases). The CDR3 is made up of 14 amino acids. The V gene's germline CDR1 is LGHDT and CDR2 YNNKEL (reference sequence). V dropped 0 bases and J dropped 3 bases, with 8 bases sitting between them. CDR3 region: CASSQDTGDYGYTF. The CDR3 coding sequence is TGTGCCAGCAGCCAAGATACGGGGGACTATGGCTACACCTTC.